One and the same sample provided the 16 T cell receptor beta chains below, sequenced in a study of long-term antiretroviral therapy in people with HIV. At survey level, the immunoSEQ assay was run in its v3.0 version. Clones were sequenced by immunoSEQ multiplex PCR, and TCRdb holds only the in-frame ones, with some missing. The sample consists of 20,000 to 25,000 clones, roughly 88% of them appearing once. This sample comprised unsorted PBMCs, obtained 1.2 years after starting antiretroviral therapy. The receptors here all came from a woman aged 40 to 50 with HIV.

The V gene is TRBV10-3, the J gene TRBJ2-1; tentative D call: TRBD2 (6 bases). From germline, CDR1 is ENHRY and CDR2 SYGVKD. This CDR3 contains 15 residues. Trimming took 4 bases from V and 7 from J, leaving 17 bases between them. CDR3 residues: CAISVSREVGNEQFF. The CDR3 bases are TGTGCCATCAGTGTTTCCAGGGAGGTCGGAAATGAGCAGTTCTTC.

This chain links TRBV27 with TRBJ2-7, with 8 bases fitting TRBD2. Trimming removed 4 bases from V and 5 bases from J; junction bases left unmatched: 10. This CDR3 spans 15 amino acids. CDR1 is MNHEY and CDR2 is SMNVEV in the germline V gene (reference sequence). CDR3 residues: CASSSHGTSLNEQYF. The CDR3, as DNA: TGTGCCAGCAGTTCCCACGGGACTAGTCTCAACGAGCAGTACTTC.

This chain links TRBV7-8 with TRBJ2-2; no firm D call. CDR3 length equals 13 residues. Germline V gene data show CDR1 as SGHVS and CDR2 as FQNEAQ. Between the trimmed V and J ends, which lost 4 bases and 6 bases, there was a span of 9 bases. CDR3 protein: CASSWSLPGELFF. The DNA for the CDR3 is TGTGCCAGCAGCTGGAGTTTACCCGGGGAGCTGTTTTTT.

This clone was observed a single time. The chain couples TRBV28 to TRBJ2-7; 15 nucleotides match TRBD2. This CDR3 spans 17 amino acids. Trimming removed 4 bases from V and 5 bases from J; junction bases left unmatched: 9. Germline CDR1 and CDR2: MDHEN and SYDVKM. In DNA form, the CDR3 reads TGTGCCAGCAGTTGGCGGACTAGCGGGAGGGCCGGAAACGAGCAGTACTTC. This sequence encodes CASSWRTSGRAGNEQYF.

The chain joins TRBV2 to TRBJ1-2; 9 nucleotides line up with TRBD1. Germline V gene lookup returns CDR1 SNHLY and CDR2 FYNNEI. The CDR3 is made up of 15 amino acids. Trimming cost V 8 bases and J 3 bases; bases outside gene matches: 10. The CDR3 protein is CASRLRTGEDYGYTF. DNA of the CDR3: TGTGCCAGCCGCCTCAGGACAGGGGAGGACTATGGCTACACCTTC.

This sequence joins TRBV7-9 and TRBJ1-5; possible D gene TRBD1, 5 bases. This CDR3 has 16 residues. In germline, CDR1 is SEHNR, CDR2 FQNEAQ (reference sequence). The V end lost 1 base, the J end lost 3 bases, and 13 bases lay between the germline ends. This CDR3 reads CASSLGAGSDNQPQHF. The DNA of the CDR3 is TGTGCCAGCAGCTTAGGGGCAGGGAGTGACAATCAGCCCCAGCATTTT. The complete variable domain, with remaining parts taken from reference TRBV7-9 and TRBJ1-5, reads DTGVSQNPRHKITKRGQNVTFRCDPISEHNRLYWYRQTLGQGPEFLTYFQNEAQLEKSRLLSDRFSAERPKGSFSTLEIQRTEQGDSAMYLCASSLGAGSDNQPQHFGDGTRLSIL.

V usage is TRBV7-9 and J usage is TRBJ1-1; D is possibly TRBD1 (5 bases). The CDR3 runs 12 residues. Germline V gene data show CDR1 as SEHNR and CDR2 as FQNEAQ (reference sequence). V dropped 1 base and J dropped 7 bases, with 7 bases sitting between them. CDR3 DNA: TGTGCCAGCAGCTTAGGGGGCAATGAAGCTTTCTTT. Protein product: CASSLGGNEAFF.

The V and J genes are TRBV7-8 and TRBJ2-7, with 7 bases identical to TRBD2. The CDR3 is 15 residues long. Germline lookup yields CDR1 SGHVS and CDR2 FQNEAQ. Trimming took 1 base from V and 3 from J; bases not matched to a gene: 6. CDR3 sequence: CASSLGLANLYEQYF. The DNA of the CDR3 is TGTGCCAGCAGCTTAGGACTAGCTAACCTCTACGAGCAGTACTTC. Using reference TRBV7-8 and TRBJ2-7 for the parts outside the CDR3, the full variable domain is GAGVSQSPRYKVAKRGQDVALRCDPISGHVSLFWYQQALGQGPEFLTYFQNEAQLDKSGLPSDRFFAERPEGSVSTLKIQRTQQEDSAVYLCASSLGLANLYEQYFGPGTRLTVT.

V usage is TRBV28 and J usage is TRBJ2-3, with 7 bases fitting TRBD1. CDR1 and CDR2 from the germline V gene are MDHEN and SYDVKM. The J segment lost 2 bases and the V segment lost 5 bases, leaving 1 base of the junction unmatched. This CDR3 is built from 13 residues. The CDR3 DNA sequence: TGTGCCAGCAGTGACAGGGTCACAGATACGCAGTATTTT. Amino acid sequence: CASSDRVTDTQYF.

The CDR3 bases are TGTGCCAGCAGTTACTCGATGGCAGATAATGAAAAACTGTTTTTT. This codes for CASSYSMADNEKLFF. This rearrangement joins TRBV6-5 to TRBJ1-4; D is unresolved. V was shortened by 0 bases and J by 4 bases, with 9 bases between the two germline ends. CDR1 and CDR2 from the germline V gene are MNHEY and SVGAGI. The CDR3 loop spans 15 amino acids.

The chain combines TRBV28 with TRBJ1-4; TRBD1 matches 8 bases. This CDR3 has 16 amino acids. With 2 bases clipped from V and 3 bases from J, the junction kept 5 bases outside the gene matches. Germline V gene sequence: CDR1 MDHEN, CDR2 SYDVKM. As DNA, the CDR3 is TGTGCCAGCAGTTTAACGGACAGGGCCTCTAATGAAAAACTGTTTTTT. It encodes CASSLTDRASNEKLFF.

This sequence joins TRBV27 and TRBJ1-2; D remains unclear. V lost 2 bases, J lost 4 bases, and 8 bases lay in between. Per the germline V gene, CDR1 is MNHEY and CDR2 is SMNVEV (reference sequence). CDR3 length: 13 amino acids. The CDR3 spells CASSLGQSYGYTF. The CDR3 DNA reads as TGTGCCAGCAGTTTAGGGCAGTCCTATGGCTACACCTTC.

Only a few counts were recorded for this clone. The chain links TRBV28 to TRBJ1-2, with no clear D. In germline, CDR1 is MDHEN, CDR2 SYDVKM. This CDR3 is built from 12 residues. Deletions cut 6 bases from V and 2 bases from J, with 7 bases between. The DNA of the CDR3 is TGTGCCAGCAGAGTAGTGAACTATGGCTACACCTTC. This translates into CASRVVNYGYTF.

The V gene is TRBV7-8, the J gene TRBJ1-2, with TRBD1 as a possible D gene (6 bases). The germline CDR1 and CDR2 sequences are SGHVS and FQNEAQ. The CDR3 contains 17 residues. Trimming cost V 5 bases and J 4 bases, with 23 bases left between them. The CDR3 protein is CASSPRAHRDIGYGYTF. The DNA of the CDR3 is TGTGCCAGCAGCCCAAGGGCCCACAGGGATATCGGCTATGGCTACACCTTC.

The gene calls are TRBV6-5 and TRBJ2-4; D possibly corresponds to TRBD1 (6 bases). Trimming removed 4 bases from V and 9 bases from J, with 10 bases in between. The length of the CDR3 is 12 residues. Germline CDR1 and CDR2: MNHEY and SVGAGI. The chain's CDR3 is CASSSQGSIQYF. In nucleotides, the CDR3 is TGTGCCAGCAGTTCTCAGGGGAGCATTCAGTACTTC.

The table lists this clone with a few counts. V and J are TRBV10-3 and TRBJ2-1; D is uncertain. The CDR3 loop spans 14 amino acids. V gave up 10 bases and J gave up 3 bases, with 16 bases separating them. The germline V gene has CDR1 ENHRY and CDR2 SYGVKD. The CDR3 sequence is CATKYSDVYNEQFF. As DNA, the CDR3 is TGTGCCACCAAGTATTCGGATGTCTACAATGAGCAGTTCTTC.